This TCR beta chain was observed in a study of shared clonotypes between healthy human individuals. Broader study findings: Lower generation probabilities were found for non-shared clonotypes than for those shared by all four donors.

Comment on this clone: Its antigen is currently unknown.

Per germline, CDR1 SGHKS and CDR2 YYEKEE (reference sequence). The ends were cut back, 1 base at V and 5 bases at J, with 0 bases in the middle. The length of the CDR3 is 11 residues. Method: immunoSEQ multiplex PCR; TCRdb's copy keeps in-frame clones and lacks some. The sample contains 2 million to 2.5 million clones, under 95% of which appear only once. The TCR sequence derives from a young man in good health. Some clones in this sample may be carry-over from other donors' samples. Input material: naive CD4+ T cells from PBMCs. Indicated subset: CD45RA+ positively selected. The V call is TRBV5-5, the J call TRBJ1-4, with D unclear. The CDR3 spells CASSLNEKLFF. The CDR3 DNA reads as TGTGCCAGCAGCTTGAATGAAAAACTGTTTTTT.